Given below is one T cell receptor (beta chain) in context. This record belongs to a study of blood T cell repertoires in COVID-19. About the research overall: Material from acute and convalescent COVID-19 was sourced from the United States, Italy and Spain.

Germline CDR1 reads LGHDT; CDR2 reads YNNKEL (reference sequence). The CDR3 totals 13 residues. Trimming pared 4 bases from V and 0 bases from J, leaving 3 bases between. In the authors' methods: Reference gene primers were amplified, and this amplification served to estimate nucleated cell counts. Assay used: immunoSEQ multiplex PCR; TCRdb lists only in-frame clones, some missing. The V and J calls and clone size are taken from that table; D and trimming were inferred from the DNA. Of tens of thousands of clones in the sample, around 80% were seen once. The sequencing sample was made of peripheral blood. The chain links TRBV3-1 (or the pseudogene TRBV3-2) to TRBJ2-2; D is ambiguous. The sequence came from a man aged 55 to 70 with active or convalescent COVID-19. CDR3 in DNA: TGTGCCAGCAGCCCTACGAACACCGGGGAGCTGTTTTTT. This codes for CASSPTNTGELFF.